A single sample gave rise to the 2 T cell receptor beta chains below, sequenced in a study of shared clonotypes between healthy human individuals. Produced via immunoSEQ multiplex PCR; TCRdb's table is partial and in-frame only. The sample consists of roughly 2,300,000 clones, around 92% of them appearing once. The source material was naive CD4+ T cells from PBMCs. Subset noted: CD45RA+ positively selected. These receptors were obtained from a young man in good health. Some clones in this sample may be carry-over from other donors' samples.

The rearrangement uses TRBV6-5 and TRBJ2-7; 10 bases are shared with TRBD1. Germline V lookup: CDR1 MNHEY, CDR2 SVGAGI. With 2 bases clipped from V and 4 bases from J, the junction kept 5 bases outside the gene matches. CDR3 length: 15 amino acids. The CDR3 sequence: CASSYDVGQGYEQYF. For the CDR3, the DNA is TGTGCCAGCAGTTACGATGTGGGACAGGGGTACGAGCAGTACTTC.

The chain is built from TRBV5-1 and TRBJ1-1; a weak D match, TRBD1 (6 bases). V lost 4 bases, J lost 0 bases, and 16 bases lay in between. This CDR3 spans 16 amino acids. Germline V lookup: CDR1 SGHRS, CDR2 YFSETQ. The CDR3 sequence is CASSTLTGIMNTEAFF. CDR3 nucleotide sequence: TGCGCCAGCAGCACTTTAACAGGGATCATGAACACTGAAGCTTTCTTT.